This note documents a single TCR beta chain sequence. There is no known antigen for this receptor. Per-base qualities were not stored, and no clone one base away is much larger. The data are from a study of blood T cell repertoires in COVID-19 (dated by TCRdb to the early 2020s). As for the study more broadly: Samples covering the acute and convalescent phases of COVID-19 were provided by collaborators in the United States, Italy and Spain. The material from the prospective study consisted of cDNA or gDNA derived from T cells, B-cell-depleted T cells, or PBMCs. Subjects who had been exposed to COVID-19, were actively infected with it, or had recovered from it provided the deeply sampled blood TCRbeta repertoires that made up the dataset. The repertoires were released in a freely available public database intended as a resource for research on the immune response to SARS-CoV-2. Samples came from the ongoing ImmuneRACE study (first 160 participants) plus 1,254 subjects from 6 global collaborators. The sample metadata nearly always contained a de-identified subject ID, COVID-19 status, age in years and sex. Where HLA class I and class II types were available, the types were taken from metadata supplied by the sample provider, not from assay-based typing.

The immunoSEQ Assay, a bias-controlled multiplex PCR, was used to amplify TCRbeta CDR3 regions from genomic DNA. On the study's bioinformatics: The number of nucleated cells in each sample was estimated by amplification of reference gene primers within the assay. To quantify the absolute abundance of each unique TCRbeta CDR3 rearrangement, sequence reads were collapsed and filtered. For each sample, productive Simpson clonality was calculated as the square root of Simpson's diversity index over productive rearrangements. As stored in TCRdb, this immuneACCESS dataset retains in-frame rearrangements with V and J assigned. A fraction of the clones does not appear; measured against another copy, unresolved V genes explain less than half of the discrepancy, and the remainder lacks a known reason. V, J and clone size derive from that table, while D and trimming were established from the DNA sequence. A total of 100,000 to 150,000 clones appear in this sample, 65% to 80% of them only once. The top ten clones comprise under 0.95% of the sample.

Cut back by 1 base and 3 bases, the V and J ends lie 7 bases apart. Spanning cysteine to phenylalanine, the CDR3 consists of 13 amino acids. Only the CDR3 part of the read is kept: 39 bases, read in frame from the first base. CDR1 and CDR2 are drawn from the germline V gene: SGHTA, FQGNSA. Study-wide conclusions, independent of this receptor: The quantity of clinical and demographic metadata differed by source and by participant and was supplied without curation.

The collaborating institutions used their own protocols to collect whole blood in K2EDTA tubes. Collaborator samples were shipped for TCRbeta analysis as frozen whole blood, isolated PBMCs, or DNA extracted from either sample type. This sequence originates from a human donor with acute or convalescent COVID-19. The donor label of this sample is uncertain. The sample consisted of peripheral blood. The chain is encoded by TRBV7-2 joined to TRBJ2-7, with TRBD1 tentatively as D gene (5 bases match). CDR3 protein: CASSLGQNYEQYF. The nucleotide sequence is TGTGCCAGCAGCTTAGGACAGAACTACGAGCAGTACTTC. Extended through the reference TRBV7-2 and TRBJ2-7 proteins, this CDR3 yields the full variable domain: GAGVSQSPSNKVTEKGKDVELRCDPISGHTALYWYRQSLGQGLEFLIYFQGNSAPDKSGLPSDRFSAERTGGSVSTLTIQRTQQEDSAVYLCASSLGQNYEQYFGPGTRLTVT.